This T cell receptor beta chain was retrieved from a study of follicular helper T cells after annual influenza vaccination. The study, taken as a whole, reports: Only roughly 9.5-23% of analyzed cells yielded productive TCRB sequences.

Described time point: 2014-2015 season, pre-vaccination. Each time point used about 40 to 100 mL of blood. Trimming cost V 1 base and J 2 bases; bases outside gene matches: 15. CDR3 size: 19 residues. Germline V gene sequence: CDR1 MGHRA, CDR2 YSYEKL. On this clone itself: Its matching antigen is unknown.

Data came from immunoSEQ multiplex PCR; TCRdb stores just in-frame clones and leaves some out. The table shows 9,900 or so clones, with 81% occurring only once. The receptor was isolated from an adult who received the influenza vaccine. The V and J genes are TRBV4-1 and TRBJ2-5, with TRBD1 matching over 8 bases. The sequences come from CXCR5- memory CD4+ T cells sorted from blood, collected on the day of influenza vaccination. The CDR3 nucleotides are TGCGCCAGCAGCCAAGCTATCGGAGTGACAGGGGAAACACAAGAGACCCAGTACTTC. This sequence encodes CASSQAIGVTGETQETQYF.